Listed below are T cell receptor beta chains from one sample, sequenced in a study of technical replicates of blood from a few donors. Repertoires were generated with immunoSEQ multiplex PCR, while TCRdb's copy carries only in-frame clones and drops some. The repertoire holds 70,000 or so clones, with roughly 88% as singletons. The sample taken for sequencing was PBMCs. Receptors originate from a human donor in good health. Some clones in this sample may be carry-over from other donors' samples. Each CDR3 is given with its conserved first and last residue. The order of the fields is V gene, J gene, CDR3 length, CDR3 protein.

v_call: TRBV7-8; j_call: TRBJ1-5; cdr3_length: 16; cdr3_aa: CASRIGGDRGHQPQHF
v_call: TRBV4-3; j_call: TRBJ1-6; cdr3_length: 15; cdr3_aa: CASSQDRQGSSPLHF
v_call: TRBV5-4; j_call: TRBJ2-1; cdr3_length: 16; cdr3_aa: CASSWAGGSSYNEQFF
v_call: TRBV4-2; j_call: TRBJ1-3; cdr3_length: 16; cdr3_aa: CASSQDGQGAGNTIYF
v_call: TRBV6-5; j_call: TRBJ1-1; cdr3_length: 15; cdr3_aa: CASSVRPTGILEAFF
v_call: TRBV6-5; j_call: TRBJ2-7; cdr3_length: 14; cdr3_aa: CASSYVREGYEQYF
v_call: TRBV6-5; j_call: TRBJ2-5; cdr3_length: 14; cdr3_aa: CASSYSSAEETQYF
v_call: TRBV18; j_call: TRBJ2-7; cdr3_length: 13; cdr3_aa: CASSPYSTYEQYF
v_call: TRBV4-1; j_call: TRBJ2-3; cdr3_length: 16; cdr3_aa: CASSLSAGGGTDTQYF
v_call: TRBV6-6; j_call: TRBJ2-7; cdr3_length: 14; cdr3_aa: CASTWDYDSYEQYF
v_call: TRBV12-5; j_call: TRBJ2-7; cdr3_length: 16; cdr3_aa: CASGLVGVQLSYEQYF
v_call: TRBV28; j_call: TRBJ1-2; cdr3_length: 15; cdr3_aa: CASSSSWTVGYGYTF
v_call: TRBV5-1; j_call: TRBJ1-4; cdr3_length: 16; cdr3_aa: CASSLDAQSGGEKLFF
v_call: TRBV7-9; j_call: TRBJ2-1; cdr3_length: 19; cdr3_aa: CASSLASGSFRISYNEQFF
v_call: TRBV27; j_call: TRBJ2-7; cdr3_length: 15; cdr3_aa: CASSFSGQGFYEQYF
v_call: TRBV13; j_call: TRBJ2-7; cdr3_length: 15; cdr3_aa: CASSLRLAGGYEQYF
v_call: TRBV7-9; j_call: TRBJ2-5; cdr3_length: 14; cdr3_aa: CASSLGTGEKTQYF
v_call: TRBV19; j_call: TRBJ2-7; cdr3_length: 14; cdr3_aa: CASSIGGSSYEQYF
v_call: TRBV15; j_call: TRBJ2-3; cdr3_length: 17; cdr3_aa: CATSRDVTSGVSDTQYF
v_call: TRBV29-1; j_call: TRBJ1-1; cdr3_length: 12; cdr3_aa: CSVVTPGTEAFF
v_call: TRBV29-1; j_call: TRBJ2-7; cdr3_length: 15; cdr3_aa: CSVEYAGTAGREQYF
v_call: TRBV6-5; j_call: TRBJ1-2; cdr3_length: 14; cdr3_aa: CASSSIIQNYGYTF
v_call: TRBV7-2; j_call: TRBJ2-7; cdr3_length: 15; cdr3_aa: CASSPDRERTYEQYF
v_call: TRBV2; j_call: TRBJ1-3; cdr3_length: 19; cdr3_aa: CASSAGVGRRAVSGNTIYF
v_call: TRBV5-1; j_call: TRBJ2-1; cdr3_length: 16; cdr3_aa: CASSLAGGGPLDEQFF
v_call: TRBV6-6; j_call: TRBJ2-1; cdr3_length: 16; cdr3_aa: CASSPLAGRSYNEQFF
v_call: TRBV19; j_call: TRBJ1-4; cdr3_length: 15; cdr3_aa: CASRTTGFVYEKLFF
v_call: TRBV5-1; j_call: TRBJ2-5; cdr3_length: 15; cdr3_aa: CASSLAGRGEETQYF
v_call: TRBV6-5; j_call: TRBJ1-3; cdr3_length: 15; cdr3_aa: CASRRDRGRGNTIYF
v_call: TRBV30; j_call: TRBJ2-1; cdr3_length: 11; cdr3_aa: CAWSAGLAPFF
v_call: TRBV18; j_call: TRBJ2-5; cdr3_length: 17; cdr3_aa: CASSRLTGTLEKETQYF
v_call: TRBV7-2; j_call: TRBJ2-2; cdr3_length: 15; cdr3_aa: CASSLLPPDTGELFF
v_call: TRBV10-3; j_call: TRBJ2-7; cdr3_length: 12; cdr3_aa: CAISRDSNEQYF
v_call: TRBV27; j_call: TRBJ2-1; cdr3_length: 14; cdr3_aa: CASRSLAGGDEQFF
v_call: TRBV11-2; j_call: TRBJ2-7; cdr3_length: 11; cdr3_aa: CASRQSYEQYF
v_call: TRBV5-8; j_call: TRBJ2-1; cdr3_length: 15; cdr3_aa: CASSGQGGNYNEQFF
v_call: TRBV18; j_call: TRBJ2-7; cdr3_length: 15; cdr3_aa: CASSAVAGGPNEQYF
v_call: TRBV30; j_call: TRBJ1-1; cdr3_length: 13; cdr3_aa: CAWSDDRATEAFF
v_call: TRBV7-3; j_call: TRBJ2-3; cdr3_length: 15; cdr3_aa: CASSSRGGRPDTQYF
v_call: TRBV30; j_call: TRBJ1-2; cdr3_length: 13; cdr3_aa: CASEGGQGYGYTF
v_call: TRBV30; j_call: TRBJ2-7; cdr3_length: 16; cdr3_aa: CAWSEGQNTKPYEQYF
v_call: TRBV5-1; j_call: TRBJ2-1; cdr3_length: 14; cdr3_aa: CASTLDSGRVAQFF
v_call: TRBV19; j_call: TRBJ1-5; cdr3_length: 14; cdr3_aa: CASSRQVFNQPQHF
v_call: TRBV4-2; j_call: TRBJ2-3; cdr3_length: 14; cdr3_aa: CASRLAGTTDTQYF
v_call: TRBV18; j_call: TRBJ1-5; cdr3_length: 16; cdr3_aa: CASSPGQGAKKQPQHF
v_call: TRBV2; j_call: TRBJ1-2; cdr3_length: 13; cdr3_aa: CASSPGQIRGYTF
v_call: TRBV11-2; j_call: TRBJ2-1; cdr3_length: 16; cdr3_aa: CASSSVGGNLRNEQFF
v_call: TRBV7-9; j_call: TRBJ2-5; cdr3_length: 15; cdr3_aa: CASSRGNRDQETQYF
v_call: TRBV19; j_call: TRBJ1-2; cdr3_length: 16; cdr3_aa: CASSIARVGESHGYTF
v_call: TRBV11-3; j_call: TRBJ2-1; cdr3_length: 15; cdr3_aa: CASSPGGLGNNEQFF
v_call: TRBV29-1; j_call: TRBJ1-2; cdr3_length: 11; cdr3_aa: CSARTGDGYTF
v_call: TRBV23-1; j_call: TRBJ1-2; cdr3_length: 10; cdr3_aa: CANLDYGYTF
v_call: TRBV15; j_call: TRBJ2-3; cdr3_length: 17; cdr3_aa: CATSRRTSGGALDTQYF
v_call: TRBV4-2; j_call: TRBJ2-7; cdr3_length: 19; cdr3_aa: CASSQDGSGGAGSQREQYF
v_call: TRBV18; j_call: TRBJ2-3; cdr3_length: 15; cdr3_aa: CASSPPAGGADTQYF
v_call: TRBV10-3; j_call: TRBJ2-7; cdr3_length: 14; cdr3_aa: CAISDGSGRDEQYF
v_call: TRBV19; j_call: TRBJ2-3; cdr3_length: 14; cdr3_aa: CASSIDNLADTQYF
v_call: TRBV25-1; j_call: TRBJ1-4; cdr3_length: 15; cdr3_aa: CASSESPGLGEKLFF
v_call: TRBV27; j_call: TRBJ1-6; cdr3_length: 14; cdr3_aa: CASSFRGINSPLHF